The clone carrying this T cell receptor beta chain was seen at least ten times. One entry per CDR3 protein results from TCRdb running MiXCR on the RT-PCR reads. Of more than 450,000 distinct CDR3 sequences in the sample, 11% were seen once. This CDR3 has 11 amino acids. With 3 bases removed from V and 4 bases from J, the gap between germline ends came to 4 bases. These data are taken from a study of response to subunit inactivated influenza vaccine. The sample also formed part of further work on T cells expressing NK-cell markers. From that report: In generating TCR beta cDNA, 5'RACE template switching with UMIs was used. The same clonotypes also predominated in the CD3+CD56-NKG2C+ fraction of four donors.

The origin of this receptor is a man aged 45-65 years who received an inactivated influenza vaccine. The specimen was PBMCs from blood, collected on the day of vaccination. This chain joins TRBV12-3 or TRBV12-4 and TRBJ2-7; no clear D gene. The DNA for the CDR3 is TGTGCCAGCAGTTTCCAGTACGAGCAGTACTTC. Translating gives CASSFQYEQYF.